This is a list of T cell receptor beta chains from one sample in a study of blood T cells in healthy people across ages. TCRdb ran MiXCR on the 5' RACE reads and lists one entry per CDR3 protein. The table includes roughly 1,100,000 distinct CDR3 sequences, approximately 26% detected once. Separately, the same data were catalogued under a study of T cells of mothers and their children.

Specimen: blood. The receptors derive from a girl between 2 and 10 years old in good health. Each CDR3 is given with its conserved first and last residue. The D gene is left open where the match is weak. Clone size is stated in some rows and not others, as once, few, many or a class when expanded.

size	D	V	J	DNA	CDR3
once	.	TRBV6-5	TRBJ2-4	TGTGCCAGCGGGGAAAACATTCAGTACTTC	CASGENIQYF
.	.	TRBV7-2	TRBJ1-6	TGTGCCAGCAGCCAGGGGTCGAATTCACCCCTCCACTTT	CASSQGSNSPLHF
.	TRBD1	TRBV29-1	TRBJ2-5	TGCAGCCTCCGACAGGGGCAAGAGACCCAGTACTTC	CSLRQGQETQYF
.	.	TRBV29-1	TRBJ2-5	TGCAGCCTGATGGACAGCAAAGAGACCCAGTACTTC	CSLMDSKETQYF
.	TRBD2	TRBV29-1	TRBJ2-7	TGCAGCGTTGGACAGGCGGGAGGGACCTACGAGCAGTACTTC	CSVGQAGGTYEQYF
.	TRBD2	TRBV20-1	TRBJ2-7	TGCAGTACTGGGGGGACTAGCGCCGTCTCCTACGAGCAGTACTTC	CSTGGTSAVSYEQYF
.	.	TRBV7-6	TRBJ1-4	TGTGCCAGCAGCGAAGGCAGAAGTAATGAAAAACTGTTTTTT	CASSEGRSNEKLFF
.	.	TRBV6-1	TRBJ2-5	TGTGCCAGCAGTGATACGACAGTTCAAGAGACCCAGTACTTC	CASSDTTVQETQYF
few	.	TRBV13	TRBJ2-2	TGTGCCAGCAGCTCCCGGGGGCGGAACACCGGGGAGCTGTTTTTT	CASSSRGRNTGELFF
.	.	TRBV4-2	TRBJ1-3	TGTGCCAGCAGCCAAGTTCAGTTTTACTCTGGAAACACCATATATTTT	CASSQVQFYSGNTIYF
.	.	TRBV4-1	TRBJ2-2	TGCGCCAGCAGCCAAGGTGCCGTGGGCTGGGAGCTGTTTTTT	CASSQGAVGWELFF
few	TRBD2	TRBV9	TRBJ2-3	TGTGCCAGCAGCGTAGCTACTAGCGGGAGGGCCGGAGATACGCAGTATTTT	CASSVATSGRAGDTQYF
.	.	TRBV4-1	TRBJ2-7	TGCGCCAGCAGCCTCCGGACGGAAAGCTACGAGCAGTACTTC	CASSLRTESYEQYF
.	TRBD1	TRBV20-1	TRBJ2-5	TGCAGTGCTAGAGATCAGATAAGGACAGGGGGAGAGACCCAGTACTTC	CSARDQIRTGGETQYF
.	TRBD1	TRBV19	TRBJ2-7	TGTGCCAGTAGTATCGCCTCCGGGACAGGGACCTACGAGCAGTACTTC	CASSIASGTGTYEQYF
.	.	TRBV9	TRBJ1-3	TGTGCCGGCAGCGTCGGGGCCGGAGGCACCATATATTTT	CAGSVGAGGTIYF
.	.	TRBV7-9	TRBJ1-5	TGTGCCAGCAGCCCATTGACCGGAATACAGCCCCAGCATTTT	CASSPLTGIQPQHF
.	TRBD2	TRBV7-2	TRBJ2-2	TGTGCCAGCAGCCAATTAGCGGGGGGGCCGATGGAGCTGTTTTTT	CASSQLAGGPMELFF
few	.	TRBV7-9	TRBJ1-2	TGTGCCAGCAGCCCAGGCGGACCTGCTAACTATGGCTACACCTTC	CASSPGGPANYGYTF
few	.	TRBV7-9	TRBJ2-5	TGTGCCAGCAGCTTAGCCCTTTACCCCCAAGAGACCCAGTACTTC	CASSLALYPQETQYF
.	TRBD1	TRBV29-1	TRBJ2-7	TGCAGCGCTCTACAGGGGGGATACGAGCAGTACTTC	CSALQGGYEQYF
.	TRBD2	TRBV5-4	TRBJ2-1	TGTGCCAGCAGCTTAGGACTAGCGGGAGCGAGCTATGAGCAGTTCTTC	CASSLGLAGASYEQFF
.	.	TRBV27	TRBJ2-2	TGTGCCAGCAGTCTCCTTGGGTCGAACACCGGGGAGCTGTTTTTT	CASSLLGSNTGELFF